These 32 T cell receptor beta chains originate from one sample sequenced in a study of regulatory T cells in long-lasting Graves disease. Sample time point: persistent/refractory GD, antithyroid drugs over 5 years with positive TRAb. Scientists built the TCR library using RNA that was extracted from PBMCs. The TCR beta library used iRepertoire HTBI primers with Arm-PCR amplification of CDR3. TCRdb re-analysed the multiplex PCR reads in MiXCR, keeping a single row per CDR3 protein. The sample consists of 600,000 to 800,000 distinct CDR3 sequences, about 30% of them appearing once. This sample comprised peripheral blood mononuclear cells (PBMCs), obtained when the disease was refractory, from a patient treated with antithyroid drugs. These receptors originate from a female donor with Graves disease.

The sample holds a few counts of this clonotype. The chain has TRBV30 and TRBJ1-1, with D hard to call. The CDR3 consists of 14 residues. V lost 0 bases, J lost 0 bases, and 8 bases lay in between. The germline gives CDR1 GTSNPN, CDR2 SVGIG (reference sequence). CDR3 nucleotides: TGTGCCTGGAGTGTAAACAAAATGAACACTGAAGCTTTCTTT. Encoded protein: CAWSVNKMNTEAFF.

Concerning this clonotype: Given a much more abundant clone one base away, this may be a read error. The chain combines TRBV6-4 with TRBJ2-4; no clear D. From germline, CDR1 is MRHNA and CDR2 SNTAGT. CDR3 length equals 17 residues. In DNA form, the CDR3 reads TGTGCCAGCAGTTACTCGAATGACCTTTTAGCCAGAAACATTCAGTACTTC. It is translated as CASSYSNDLLARNIQYF.

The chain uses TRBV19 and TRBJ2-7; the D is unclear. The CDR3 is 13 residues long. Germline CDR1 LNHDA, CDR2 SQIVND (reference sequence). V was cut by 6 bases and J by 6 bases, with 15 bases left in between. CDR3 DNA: TGTGCCAGTAGCCCCGCGGATTTGGGCGAGCAGTACTTC. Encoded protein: CASSPADLGEQYF.

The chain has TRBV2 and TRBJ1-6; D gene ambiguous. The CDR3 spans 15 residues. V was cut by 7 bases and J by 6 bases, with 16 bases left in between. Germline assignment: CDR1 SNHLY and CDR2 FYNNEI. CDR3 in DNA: TGTGCCAGCACCTATGGGGTATCGAGTAATTCACCCCTCCACTTT. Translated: CASTYGVSSNSPLHF.

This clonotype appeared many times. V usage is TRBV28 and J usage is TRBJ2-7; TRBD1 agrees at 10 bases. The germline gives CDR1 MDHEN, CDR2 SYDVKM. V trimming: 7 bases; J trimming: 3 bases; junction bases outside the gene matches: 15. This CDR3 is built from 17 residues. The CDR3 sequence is CASTKRGQGRGFYEQYF. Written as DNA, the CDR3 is TGTGCCAGCACCAAGAGGGGACAGGGGAGGGGGTTCTACGAGCAGTACTTC.

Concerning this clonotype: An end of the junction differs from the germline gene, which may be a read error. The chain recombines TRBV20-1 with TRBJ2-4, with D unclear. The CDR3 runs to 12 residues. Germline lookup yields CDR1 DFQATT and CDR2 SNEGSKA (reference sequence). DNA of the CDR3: TGCAGTGCTAGAGATATCAAAAGCATTCAGTACTTC. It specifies CSARDIKSIQYF.

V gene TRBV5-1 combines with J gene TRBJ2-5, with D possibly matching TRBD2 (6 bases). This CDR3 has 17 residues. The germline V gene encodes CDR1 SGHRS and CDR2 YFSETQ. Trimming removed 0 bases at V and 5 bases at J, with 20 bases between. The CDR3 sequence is CASSLVARTEGVETQYF. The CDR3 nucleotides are TGCGCCAGCAGCTTGGTAGCTAGGACGGAGGGTGTCGAGACCCAGTACTTC.

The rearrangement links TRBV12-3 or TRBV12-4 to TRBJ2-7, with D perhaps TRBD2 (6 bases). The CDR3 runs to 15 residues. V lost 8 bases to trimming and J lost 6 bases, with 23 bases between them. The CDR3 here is CASAATRRGWGEQYF. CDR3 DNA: TGTGCCAGCGCCGCAACTAGGCGGGGCTGGGGCGAGCAGTACTTC.

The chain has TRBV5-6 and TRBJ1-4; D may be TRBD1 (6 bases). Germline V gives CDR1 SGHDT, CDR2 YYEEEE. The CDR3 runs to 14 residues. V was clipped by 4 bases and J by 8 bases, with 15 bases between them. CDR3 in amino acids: CASSPRGGLEKLFF. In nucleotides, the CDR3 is TGTGCCAGCAGCCCGCGAGGGGGACTAGAAAAACTGTTTTTT.

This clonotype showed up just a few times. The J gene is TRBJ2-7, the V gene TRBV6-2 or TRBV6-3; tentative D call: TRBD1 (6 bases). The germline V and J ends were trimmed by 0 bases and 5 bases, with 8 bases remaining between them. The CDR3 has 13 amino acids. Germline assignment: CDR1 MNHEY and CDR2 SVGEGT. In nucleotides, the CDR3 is TGTGCCAGCAGTTACTCGAGGGGGAACGAGCAGTACTTC. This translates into CASSYSRGNEQYF.

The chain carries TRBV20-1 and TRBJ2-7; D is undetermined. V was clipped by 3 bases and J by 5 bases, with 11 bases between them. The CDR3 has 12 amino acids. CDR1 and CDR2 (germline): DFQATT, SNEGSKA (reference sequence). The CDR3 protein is CSASSLVNEQYF. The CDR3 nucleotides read TGCAGTGCTAGCTCGCTAGTGAACGAGCAGTACTTC.

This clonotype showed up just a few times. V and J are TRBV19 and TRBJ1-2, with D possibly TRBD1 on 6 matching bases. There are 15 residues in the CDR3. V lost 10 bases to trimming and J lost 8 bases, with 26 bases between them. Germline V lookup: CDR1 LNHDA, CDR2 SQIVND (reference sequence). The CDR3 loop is CATGDRSPTLGGYTF. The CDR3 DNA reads TGTGCCACTGGAGACAGGAGCCCTACCCTGGGAGGCTACACCTTC. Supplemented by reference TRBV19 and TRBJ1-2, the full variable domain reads DGGITQSPKYLFRKEGQNVTLSCEQNLNHDAMYWYRQDPGQGLRLIYYSQIVNDFQKGDIAEGYSVSREKKESFPLTVTSAQKNPTAFYLCATGDRSPTLGGYTFGSGTRLTVV.

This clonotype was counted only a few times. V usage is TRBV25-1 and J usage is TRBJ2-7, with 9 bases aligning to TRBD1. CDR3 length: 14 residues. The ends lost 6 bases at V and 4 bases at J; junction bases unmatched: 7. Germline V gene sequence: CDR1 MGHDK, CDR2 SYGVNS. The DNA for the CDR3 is TGTGCCAGCAGGGGATTGGGACAGGGTTACGAGCAGTACTTC. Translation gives CASRGLGQGYEQYF.

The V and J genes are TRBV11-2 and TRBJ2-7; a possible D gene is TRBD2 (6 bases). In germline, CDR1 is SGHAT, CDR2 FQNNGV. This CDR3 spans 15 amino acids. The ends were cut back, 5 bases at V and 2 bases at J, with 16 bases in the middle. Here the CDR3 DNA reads TGTGCCAGCAGCCGAAACCGGGACTCCCCCTACGAGCAGTACTTC. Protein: CASSRNRDSPYEQYF.

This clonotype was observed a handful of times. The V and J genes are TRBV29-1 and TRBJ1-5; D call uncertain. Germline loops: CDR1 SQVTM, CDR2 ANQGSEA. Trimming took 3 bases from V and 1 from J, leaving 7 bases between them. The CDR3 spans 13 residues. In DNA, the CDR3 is TGCAGCGTTGATATGGGCAGCAATCAGCCCCAGCATTTT. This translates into CSVDMGSNQPQHF.

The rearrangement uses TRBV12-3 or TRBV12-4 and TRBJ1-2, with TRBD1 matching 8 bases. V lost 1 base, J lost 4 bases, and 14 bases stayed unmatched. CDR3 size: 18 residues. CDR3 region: CASSLDVGQGGVGYGYTF. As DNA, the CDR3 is TGTGCCAGCAGTTTAGACGTCGGACAGGGAGGCGTGGGCTATGGCTACACCTTC.

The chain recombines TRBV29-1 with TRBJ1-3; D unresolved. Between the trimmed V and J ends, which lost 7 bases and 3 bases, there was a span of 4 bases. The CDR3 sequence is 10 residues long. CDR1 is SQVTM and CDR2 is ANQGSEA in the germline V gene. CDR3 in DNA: TGCAGCGCCAGTGGAAACACCATATATTTT. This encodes CSASGNTIYF.

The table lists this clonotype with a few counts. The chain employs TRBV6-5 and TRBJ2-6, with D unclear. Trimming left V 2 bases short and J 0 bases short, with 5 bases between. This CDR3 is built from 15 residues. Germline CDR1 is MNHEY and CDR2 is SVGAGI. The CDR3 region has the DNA TGTGCCAGCAGTTACCAAAACTCTGGGGCCAACGTCCTGACTTTC. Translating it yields CASSYQNSGANVLTF.

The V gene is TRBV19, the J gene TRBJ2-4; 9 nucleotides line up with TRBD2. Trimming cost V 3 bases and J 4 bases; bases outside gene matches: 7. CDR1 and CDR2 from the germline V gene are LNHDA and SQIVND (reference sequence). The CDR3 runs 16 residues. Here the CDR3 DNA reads TGTGCCAGTAGTATCCCGCTAGCGGGGAAGAAAAACATTCAGTACTTC. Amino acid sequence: CASSIPLAGKKNIQYF. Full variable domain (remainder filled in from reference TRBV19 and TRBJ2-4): DGGITQSPKYLFRKEGQNVTLSCEQNLNHDAMYWYRQDPGQGLRLIYYSQIVNDFQKGDIAEGYSVSREKKESFPLTVTSAQKNPTAFYLCASSIPLAGKKNIQYFGAGTRLSVL.

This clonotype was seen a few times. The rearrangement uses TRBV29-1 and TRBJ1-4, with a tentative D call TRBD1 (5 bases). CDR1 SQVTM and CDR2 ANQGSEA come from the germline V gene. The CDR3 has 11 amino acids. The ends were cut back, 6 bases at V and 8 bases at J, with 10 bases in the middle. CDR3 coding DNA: TGCAGCGTCCACACAGGAGAAAAACTGTTTTTT. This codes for CSVHTGEKLFF.

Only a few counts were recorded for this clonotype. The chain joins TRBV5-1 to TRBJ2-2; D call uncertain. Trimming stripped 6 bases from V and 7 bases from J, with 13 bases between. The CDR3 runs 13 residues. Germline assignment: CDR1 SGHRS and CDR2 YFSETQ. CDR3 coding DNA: TGCGCCAGCAATTGGGGAAATGGCGGGGAGCTGTTTTTT. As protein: CASNWGNGGELFF.

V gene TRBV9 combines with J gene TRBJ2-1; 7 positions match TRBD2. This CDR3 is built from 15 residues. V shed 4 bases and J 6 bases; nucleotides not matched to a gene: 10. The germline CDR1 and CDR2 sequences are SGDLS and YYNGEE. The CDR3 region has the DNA TGTGCCAGCAGCCCCCTGGGCGGGAGAGGCAATGAGCAGTTCTTC. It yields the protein CASSPLGGRGNEQFF.

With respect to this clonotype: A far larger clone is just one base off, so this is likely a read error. The CDR3 spells CANSPGTGAYEQYF. CDR3 DNA: TGTGCCAACAGCCCCGGGACAGGGGCCTACGAGCAGTACTTC. The chain carries TRBV12-3 or TRBV12-4 and TRBJ2-7, with 10 bases that match TRBD1. The CDR3 is 14 amino acids. After removal of 10 bases from V and 2 bases from J, the junction contained 8 bases not matched to a gene.

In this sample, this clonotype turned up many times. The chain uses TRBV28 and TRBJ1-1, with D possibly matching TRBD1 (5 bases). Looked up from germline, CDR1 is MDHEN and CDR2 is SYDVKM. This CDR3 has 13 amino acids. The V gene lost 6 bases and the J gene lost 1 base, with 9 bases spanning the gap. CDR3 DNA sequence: TGTGCCAGCAGAGGGGCAAAGAACACTGAAGCTTTCTTT. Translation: CASRGAKNTEAFF.

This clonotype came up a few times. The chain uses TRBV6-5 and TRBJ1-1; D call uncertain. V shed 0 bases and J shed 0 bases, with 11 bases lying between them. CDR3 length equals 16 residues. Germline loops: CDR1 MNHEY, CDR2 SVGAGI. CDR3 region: CASSYSSQKMNTEAFF. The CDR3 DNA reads TGTGCCAGCAGTTACTCGAGCCAGAAGATGAACACTGAAGCTTTCTTT.

The CDR3 here is CASSPNIGEGRGFYGYTF. The DNA of the CDR3 is TGTGCCAGCAGTCCCAATATTGGGGAGGGAAGGGGCTTCTATGGCTACACCTTC. The chain links TRBV28 to TRBJ1-2, with a possible D match to TRBD1 (5 bases). Germline V gene data show CDR1 as MDHEN and CDR2 as SYDVKM. The length of the CDR3 is 18 residues. V shed 5 bases and J shed 4 bases, with 26 bases lying between them.

As DNA, the CDR3 is TGTGCCAGCAGACCCCCGGGACTAGCGGGGGTGGAGGGGCAGTACTTC. This codes for CASRPPGLAGVEGQYF. The rearrangement uses TRBV6-1 and TRBJ2-7; the match to TRBD2 covers 14 bases. The CDR3 length is 16 residues. The V segment lost 6 bases and the J segment 9 bases; nucleotides outside the gene matches: 13. Germline V gene sequence: CDR1 MNHNS, CDR2 SASEGT.

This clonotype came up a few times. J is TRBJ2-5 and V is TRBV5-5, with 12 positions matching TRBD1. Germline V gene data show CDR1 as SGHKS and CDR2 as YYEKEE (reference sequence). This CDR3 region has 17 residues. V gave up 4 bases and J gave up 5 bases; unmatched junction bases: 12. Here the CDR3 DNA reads TGTGCCAGCAGCGAAGCCCCGCCGGGACAGGGGGCCGAGACCCAGTACTTC. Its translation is CASSEAPPGQGAETQYF.

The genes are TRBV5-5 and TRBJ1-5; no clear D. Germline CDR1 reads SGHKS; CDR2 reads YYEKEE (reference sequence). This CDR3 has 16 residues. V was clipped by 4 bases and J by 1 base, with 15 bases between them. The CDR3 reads CASSHAAWASNQPQHF. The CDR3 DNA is TGTGCCAGCAGCCACGCCGCGTGGGCCAGCAATCAGCCCCAGCATTTT.

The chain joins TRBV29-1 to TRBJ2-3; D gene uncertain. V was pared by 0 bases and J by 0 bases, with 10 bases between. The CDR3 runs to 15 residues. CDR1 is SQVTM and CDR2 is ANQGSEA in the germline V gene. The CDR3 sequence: CSVEDGAASTDTQYF. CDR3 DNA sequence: TGCAGCGTTGAAGATGGCGCAGCTAGCACAGATACGCAGTATTTT.

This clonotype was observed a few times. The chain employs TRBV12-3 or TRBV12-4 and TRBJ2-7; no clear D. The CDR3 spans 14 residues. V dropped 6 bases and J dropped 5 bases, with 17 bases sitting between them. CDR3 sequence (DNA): TGTGCCAGCAGCCCTCTCCCAGACTCTAACGAGCAGTACTTC. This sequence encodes CASSPLPDSNEQYF.

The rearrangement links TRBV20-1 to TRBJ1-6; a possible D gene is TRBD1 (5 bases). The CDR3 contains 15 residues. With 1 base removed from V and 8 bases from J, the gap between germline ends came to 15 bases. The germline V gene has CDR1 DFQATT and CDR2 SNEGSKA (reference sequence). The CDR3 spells CSARASTGGDSPLHF. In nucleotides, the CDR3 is TGCAGTGCTAGAGCATCAACAGGTGGCGATTCACCCCTCCACTTT.